The entry below gives a single T cell receptor beta chain sequence along with its context. These data originate in a study of blood T cell repertoires in COVID-19. Study as a whole: Both acute and convalescent COVID-19 samples were obtained from the United States, Italy and Spain. T cells, B-cell-depleted T cells, or PBMCs provided the cDNA or gDNA that served as material.

Repertoires were generated with immunoSEQ multiplex PCR, while TCRdb's copy carries only in-frame clones and drops some. The sample contains some 70,000 clones, more than 75% of which appear only once. Germline V gene lookup returns CDR1 SGHAT and CDR2 FQNNGV. With 4 bases removed from V and 1 base from J, the gap between germline ends came to 8 bases. This CDR3 spans 14 amino acids. The sample comprised peripheral blood. The TCR comes from a woman between 70 and 85 years old with acute or convalescent COVID-19. This chain uses TRBV11-2 with TRBJ2-1; a weak D match, TRBD1 (6 bases). The CDR3 DNA is TGTGCCAGCAGCTCAGGGGTATCCTACAATGAGCAGTTCTTC. This translates into CASSSGVSYNEQFF.